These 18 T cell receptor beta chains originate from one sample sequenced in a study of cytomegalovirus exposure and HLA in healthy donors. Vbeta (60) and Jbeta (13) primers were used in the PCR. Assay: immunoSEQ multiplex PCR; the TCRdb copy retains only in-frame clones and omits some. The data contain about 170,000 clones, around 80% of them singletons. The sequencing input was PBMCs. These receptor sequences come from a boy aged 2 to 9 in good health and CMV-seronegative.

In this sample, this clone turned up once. The chain's CDR3 is CASSSWGGTGANVLTF. The CDR3 nucleotides are TGTGCCAGCAGCTCCTGGGGAGGGACTGGGGCCAACGTCCTGACTTTC. The J gene is TRBJ2-6, the V gene TRBV7-8; 7 bases agree with TRBD2. The germline V gene encodes CDR1 SGHVS and CDR2 FQNEAQ. The CDR3 covers 16 residues. Losses at the gene ends were 4 bases for V and 2 bases for J; bases not matched to a gene: 5.

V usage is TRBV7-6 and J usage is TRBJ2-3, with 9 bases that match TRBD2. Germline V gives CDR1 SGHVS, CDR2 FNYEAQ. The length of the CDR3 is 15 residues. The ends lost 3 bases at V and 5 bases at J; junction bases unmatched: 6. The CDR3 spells CASSFRGRAEDTQYF. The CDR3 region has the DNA TGTGCCAGCAGCTTTCGCGGGAGGGCTGAAGATACGCAGTATTTT. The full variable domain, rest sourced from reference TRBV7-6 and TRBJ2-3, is GAGVSQSPRYKVTKRGQDVALRCDPISGHVSLYWYRQALGQGPEFLTYFNYEAQQDKSGLPNDRFSAERPEGSISTLTIQRTEQRDSAMYRCASSFRGRAEDTQYFGPGTRLTVL.

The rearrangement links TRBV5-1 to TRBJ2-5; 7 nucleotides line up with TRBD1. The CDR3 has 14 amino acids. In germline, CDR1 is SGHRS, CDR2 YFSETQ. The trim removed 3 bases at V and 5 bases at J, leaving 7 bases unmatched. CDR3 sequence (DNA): TGCGCCAGCAGCTCAGAGGGGGCGGAGGAGACCCAGTACTTC. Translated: CASSSEGAEETQYF.

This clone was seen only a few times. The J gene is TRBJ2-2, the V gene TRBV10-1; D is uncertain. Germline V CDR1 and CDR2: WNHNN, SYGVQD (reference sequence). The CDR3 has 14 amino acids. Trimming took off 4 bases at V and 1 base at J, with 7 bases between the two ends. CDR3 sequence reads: CASSAHLNTGELFF. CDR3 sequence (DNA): TGCGCCAGCAGTGCACACCTGAACACCGGGGAGCTGTTTTTT.

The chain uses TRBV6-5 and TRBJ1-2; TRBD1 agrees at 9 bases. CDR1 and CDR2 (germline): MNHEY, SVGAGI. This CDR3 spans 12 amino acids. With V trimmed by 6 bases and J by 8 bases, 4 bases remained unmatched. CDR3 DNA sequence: TGTGCCAGCAGCGACAGGGGGTGGGGCTACACCTTC. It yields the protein CASSDRGWGYTF.

The CDR3 nucleotides are TGTGCCAGCAGTGAAGCGCGTGTTGAAGGCAATCAGCCCCAGCATTTT. This gives the protein CASSEARVEGNQPQHF. The chain has TRBV2 and TRBJ1-5; D gene unclear. Germline V gene sequence: CDR1 SNHLY, CDR2 FYNNEI. V lost 0 bases and J 2 bases, leaving 11 bases between the germline ends. The CDR3 has 16 amino acids.

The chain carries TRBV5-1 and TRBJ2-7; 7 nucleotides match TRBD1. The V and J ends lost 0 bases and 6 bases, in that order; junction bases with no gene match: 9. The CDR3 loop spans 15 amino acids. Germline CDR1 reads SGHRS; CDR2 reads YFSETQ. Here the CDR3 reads CASSLGDREKGEQYV. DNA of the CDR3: TGCGCCAGCAGCTTGGGAGACAGGGAAAAAGGCGAGCAGTACGTC.

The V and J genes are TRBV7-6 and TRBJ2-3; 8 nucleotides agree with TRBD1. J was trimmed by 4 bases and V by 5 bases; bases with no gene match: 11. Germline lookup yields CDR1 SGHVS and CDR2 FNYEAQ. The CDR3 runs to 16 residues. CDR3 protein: CASSRTGQGVSDTQYF. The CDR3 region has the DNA TGTGCCAGCAGCCGCACCGGACAGGGAGTGTCAGATACGCAGTATTTT. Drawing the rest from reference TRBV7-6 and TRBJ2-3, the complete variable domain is GAGVSQSPRYKVTKRGQDVALRCDPISGHVSLYWYRQALGQGPEFLTYFNYEAQQDKSGLPNDRFSAERPEGSISTLTIQRTEQRDSAMYRCASSRTGQGVSDTQYFGPGTRLTVL.

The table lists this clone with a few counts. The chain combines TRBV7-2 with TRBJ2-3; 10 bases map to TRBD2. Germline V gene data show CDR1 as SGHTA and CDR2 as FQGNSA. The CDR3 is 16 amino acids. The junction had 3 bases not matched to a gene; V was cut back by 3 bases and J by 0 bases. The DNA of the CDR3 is TGTGCCAGCAGCTTCCGACTAGCGGGCAGCACAGATACGCAGTATTTT. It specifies CASSFRLAGSTDTQYF.

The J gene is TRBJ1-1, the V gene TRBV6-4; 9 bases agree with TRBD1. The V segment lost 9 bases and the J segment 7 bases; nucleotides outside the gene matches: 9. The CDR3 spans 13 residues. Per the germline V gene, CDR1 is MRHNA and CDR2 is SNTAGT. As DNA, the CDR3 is TGTGCCAGACCACCGACAGGGGGGGGTGAAGCTTTCTTT. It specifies CARPPTGGGEAFF.

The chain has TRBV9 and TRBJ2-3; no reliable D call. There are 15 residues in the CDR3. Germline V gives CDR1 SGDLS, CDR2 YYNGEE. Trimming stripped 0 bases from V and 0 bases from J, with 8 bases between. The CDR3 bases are TGTGCCAGCAGCGTAGGCGGATCTAGCACAGATACGCAGTATTTT. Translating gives CASSVGGSSTDTQYF.

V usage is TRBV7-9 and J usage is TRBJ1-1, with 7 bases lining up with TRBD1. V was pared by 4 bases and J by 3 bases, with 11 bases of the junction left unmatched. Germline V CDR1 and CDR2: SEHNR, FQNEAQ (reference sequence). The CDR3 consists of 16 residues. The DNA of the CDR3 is TGTGCCAGCAGCTCTCCCAGACAGGGCCGAGACACTGAAGCTTTCTTT. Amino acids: CASSSPRQGRDTEAFF.

CDR3 sequence (DNA): TGCGCCAGCAGCCAAGAAGGGGATTCAGATGGCTACACCTTC. Protein sequence: CASSQEGDSDGYTF. This chain joins TRBV4-3 and TRBJ1-2; D possibly corresponds to TRBD1 (5 bases). V lost 0 bases and J lost 6, with 11 bases in between. This CDR3 is built from 14 residues. Germline lookup yields CDR1 LGHNA and CDR2 YSLEER.

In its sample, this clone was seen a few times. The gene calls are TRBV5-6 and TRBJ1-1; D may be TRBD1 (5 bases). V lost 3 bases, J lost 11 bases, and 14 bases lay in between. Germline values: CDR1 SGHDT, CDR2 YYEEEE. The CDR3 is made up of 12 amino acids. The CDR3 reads CASSSGLRIAFF. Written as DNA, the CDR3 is TGTGCCAGCAGCTCGGGACTCCGGATTGCTTTCTTT.

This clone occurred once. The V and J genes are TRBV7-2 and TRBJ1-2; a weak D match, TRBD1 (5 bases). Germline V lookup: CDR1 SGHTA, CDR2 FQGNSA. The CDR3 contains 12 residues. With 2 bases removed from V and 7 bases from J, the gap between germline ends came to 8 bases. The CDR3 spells CASSLTGGGYTF. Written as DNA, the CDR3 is TGTGCCAGCAGCTTAACGGGGGGTGGCTACACCTTC.

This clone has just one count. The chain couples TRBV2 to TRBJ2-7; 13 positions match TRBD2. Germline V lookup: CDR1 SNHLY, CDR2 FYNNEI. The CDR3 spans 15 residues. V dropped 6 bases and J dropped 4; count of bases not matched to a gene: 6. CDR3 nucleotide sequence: TGTGCCAGCAGCGCACTAGCGGGGGGGCGATACGAGCAGTACGTC. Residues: CASSALAGGRYEQYV.

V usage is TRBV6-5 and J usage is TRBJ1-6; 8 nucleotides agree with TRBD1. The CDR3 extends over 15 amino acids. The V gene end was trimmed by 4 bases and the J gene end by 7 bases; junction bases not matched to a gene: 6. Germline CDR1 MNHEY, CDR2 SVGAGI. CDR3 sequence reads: CASSLDRAGNSPLHF. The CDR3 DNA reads TGTGCCAGCAGTTTGGACAGGGCGGGGAATTCACCCCTCCACTTT.

The CDR3 DNA follows: TGTGCAACCTCCCGGGGTATTGTGAACACTGAAGCTTTCTTT. This codes for CATSRGIVNTEAFF. The chain employs TRBV19 and TRBJ1-1, with D uncertain. The germline gives CDR1 LNHDA, CDR2 SQIVND (reference sequence). The CDR3 loop spans 14 amino acids.